This paragraph reports one TCR beta chain. The source of the sample is a study of T cells in Graves' hyperthyroidism and ophthalmopathy. Researchers took RNA transcripts and amplified the TCR beta CDR3 regions from them. A set of HTBI primers served as the primers for a first-round RT-PCR of the TCR CDR3. TCRdb reprocessed the multiplex PCR reads with MiXCR, giving one entry per CDR3 protein. This table holds 480,000 or so distinct CDR3 sequences, about 45% found once. The V end lost 0 bases, the J end lost 5 bases, and 17 bases lay between the germline ends. CDR3 length: 16 residues. Germline V gene lookup returns CDR1 SGHDN and CDR2 FVKESK.

Material for sequencing was peripheral blood or thyroid tissue (not recorded which). This sequence joins TRBV14 and TRBJ2-7; possibly TRBD2 for D (6 bases). The sequence was obtained from an adult woman with Graves' disease, either hyperthyroidism or ophthalmopathy (not recorded which). The CDR3 DNA sequence: TGTGCCAGCAGCCAAGATCCAGACGGGAGACCCCACGAGCAGTACTTC. Its protein product is CASSQDPDGRPHEQYF.